Listed below are T cell receptor beta chains from one sample, sequenced in a study of cytomegalovirus exposure and HLA in healthy donors. This table comes from immunoSEQ multiplex PCR, and its TCRdb copy is limited to in-frame clones, with some not included. Of over 200,000 clones listed, about 80% are singletons. The sequenced material came from PBMCs. All receptors derive from a woman aged 55-75 years in good health and CMV-seropositive. The CDR3 runs from the conserved cysteine through the conserved F or W. D genes are given only for firm matches.

v_gene: TRBV19; d_gene: -; j_gene: TRBJ1-5; CDR3aa: CASIDSGGARNQPQHF
v_gene: TRBV10-3; d_gene: TRBD2; j_gene: TRBJ2-7; CDR3aa: CAISEGSGGLYEQYF
v_gene: TRBV2; d_gene: -; j_gene: TRBJ1-2; CDR3aa: CASSGFIGQKTYGYTF
v_gene: TRBV19; d_gene: -; j_gene: TRBJ1-3; CDR3aa: CASTRGESGNTIYF
v_gene: TRBV19; d_gene: -; j_gene: TRBJ1-2; CDR3aa: CATFRDAGYTF
v_gene: TRBV9; d_gene: TRBD2; j_gene: TRBJ2-5; CDR3aa: CASSPGSGGARETQYF
v_gene: TRBV7-3; d_gene: -; j_gene: TRBJ2-1; CDR3aa: CASSLRADPYNEQFF
v_gene: TRBV9; d_gene: -; j_gene: TRBJ1-4; CDR3aa: CASSVAALENEKLFF
v_gene: TRBV7-6; d_gene: -; j_gene: TRBJ1-6; CDR3aa: CASSLETGSPLHF
v_gene: TRBV7-9; d_gene: -; j_gene: TRBJ1-1; CDR3aa: CASTVLLQGEAFF